This T cell receptor beta chain was recovered during a study of CD8 T cells in ankylosing spondylitis. The CDR3 covers 14 residues. V lost 5 bases and J lost 5, with 10 bases in between. Germline values: CDR1 MNHEY, CDR2 SMNVEV (reference sequence). This clonotype was seen once. TCRdb re-derived calls from the 5' RACE reads in MiXCR, one entry per CDR3 protein. The sample includes about 360,000 distinct CDR3 sequences, roughly 22% of them seen just once. This sequence was found in a male donor with ankylosing spondylitis or in good health (not recorded which). The sample comprised blood, either unsorted or a sorted T cell fraction (not recorded which). V usage is TRBV27 and J usage is TRBJ1-6; D unclear. CDR3: CASSRQFDNSPLHF. CDR3 DNA: TGTGCCAGCAGTAGGCAGTTTGATAATTCACCCCTCCACTTT.